This T cell receptor (beta chain) was profiled in a study of T cell responses to AZD1222 COVID-19 vaccine. Profiled with immunoSEQ multiplex PCR; TCRdb holds only in-frame clones, not every one. The sample carries roughly 140,000 clones, approximately 91% recorded once. Per germline, CDR1 WNHNN and CDR2 SYGVQD (reference sequence). Trimming stripped 6 bases from V and 1 base from J, with 9 bases between. This CDR3 has 13 residues. Second doses at about 4 or about 12 weeks were pooled. This chain uses TRBV10-1 with TRBJ1-2; D is possibly TRBD1 (5 bases). The sample was peripheral blood, taken 28 days after the second AZD1222 dose. The clonotype originates from an adult who received the AZD1222 COVID-19 vaccine. CDR3 residues: CASSPGRNYGYTF. The CDR3 nucleotides read TGCGCCAGCAGCCCGGGACGTAACTATGGCTACACCTTC.